Following are 7 T cell receptor beta chains from one sample sequenced in a study of blood T cell repertoires in COVID-19. The protocol was immunoSEQ multiplex PCR, while the TCRdb copy is restricted to in-frame clones and leaves out a portion. Altogether 180,000 or so clones are present, roughly 81% being singletons, with the ten largest covering approximately 5%. Input material: peripheral blood. Every receptor here comes from a woman older than 75 with acute or convalescent COVID-19.

The chain links TRBV3-1 (or the pseudogene TRBV3-2) to TRBJ1-2, with D perhaps TRBD1 (5 bases). CDR3 size: 14 residues. CDR1 is LGHDT, CDR2 YNNKEL, per germline (reference sequence). Deletions cut 0 bases from V and 5 bases from J, with 10 bases between. CDR3 sequence reads: CASSQDGRVYGYTF. In DNA form, the CDR3 reads TGTGCCAGCAGCCAAGATGGCAGGGTGTATGGCTACACCTTC.

The chain employs TRBV19 and TRBJ1-1; D is uncertain. Germline V gene data show CDR1 as LNHDA and CDR2 as SQIVND (reference sequence). Trimming cost V 2 bases and J 8 bases, with 9 bases left between them. This CDR3 is 12 amino acids long. The CDR3 DNA sequence: TGTGCCAGTAGTATACAGGCTCGGGAAGCTTTCTTT. This gives the protein CASSIQAREAFF. The whole variable domain, remainder taken from reference TRBV19 and TRBJ1-1, is DGGITQSPKYLFRKEGQNVTLSCEQNLNHDAMYWYRQDPGQGLRLIYYSQIVNDFQKGDIAEGYSVSREKKESFPLTVTSAQKNPTAFYLCASSIQAREAFFGQGTRLTVV.

As concerns this clone: The junction and the germline gene differ at one end; a read error may be behind it. This rearrangement joins TRBV11-2 to TRBJ2-7, with a possible D match to TRBD2 (6 bases). The germline V gene has CDR1 SGHAT and CDR2 FQNNGV. CDR3 size: 13 residues. In DNA, the CDR3 is TGTGCCAGCAGCTTAGGGATAAGCTGGGGAGGCAGCTTC. Translating gives CASSLGISWGGSF.

V usage is TRBV2 and J usage is TRBJ1-6; 7 positions agree with TRBD1. V lost 10 bases, J lost 4 bases, and 4 bases stayed unmatched. The CDR3 has 13 amino acids. Per the germline V gene, CDR1 is SNHLY and CDR2 is FYNNEI. The CDR3 bases are TGTGCCACTAGGGGACAGTATAATTCACCCCTCCACTTT. Amino acids: CATRGQYNSPLHF.

The V gene is TRBV28, the J gene TRBJ1-5; possible D gene TRBD1, 5 bases. Trimming took off 3 bases at V and 6 bases at J, with 18 bases between the two ends. Per germline, CDR1 MDHEN and CDR2 SYDVKM. CDR3 length: 16 residues. The CDR3, as DNA: TGTGCCAGCAGTTTTCCTGGACGGGGGACGGCTCAGCCCCAGCATTTT. This encodes CASSFPGRGTAQPQHF.

The chain links TRBV7-8 to TRBJ1-3, with TRBD1 matching over 7 bases. This CDR3 contains 13 residues. CDR1 is SGHVS and CDR2 is FQNEAQ in the germline V gene. J was trimmed by 4 bases and V by 5 bases; bases with no gene match: 2. The CDR3 region has the DNA TGTGCCAGCAGCCCAGGGGGAGGAAACACCATATATTTT. Residues: CASSPGGGNTIYF.

This clone was seen once. The chain is built from TRBV2 and TRBJ2-7; 9 nucleotides agree with TRBD1. The V segment lost 5 bases and the J segment 0 bases; nucleotides outside the gene matches: 5. Germline V gene sequence: CDR1 SNHLY, CDR2 FYNNEI. The CDR3 has 15 residues. The CDR3 DNA is TGTGCCAGCAGTCACCCGGGACAGGGCTCCTACGAGCAGTACTTC. This encodes CASSHPGQGSYEQYF.